Sequencing of this T cell receptor beta chain was carried out in a study of blood T cell repertoires in COVID-19. Study information: The study drew acute and convalescent COVID-19 samples from the United States, Italy and Spain. The cDNA or gDNA used as material had been derived from T cells, B-cell-depleted T cells, or PBMCs.

In the authors' methods: Estimation of nucleated cell counts was performed using reference gene primer amplification. The table came from immunoSEQ multiplex PCR; TCRdb's copy has only in-frame clones and leaves some out. The DNA gave D and trimming, while V, J and clone size come from that table. The sample contains 150,000 or so clones, 76% of which appear only once. The CDR3 extends over 14 amino acids. Germline V gene sequence: CDR1 SEHNR, CDR2 FQNEAQ (reference sequence). V was clipped by 3 bases and J by 1 base; unmatched bases: 2. This clonotype originated in an elderly woman with active or convalescent COVID-19. Sequencing was performed on peripheral blood. This chain uses TRBV7-9 with TRBJ1-2; 7 bases fit TRBD1. In nucleotides, the CDR3 is TGTGCCAGCAGCTTGACAGGGTTTAACTATGGCTACACCTTC. Amino acids: CASSLTGFNYGYTF.